This TCR beta chain stems from a study of shared clonotypes between healthy human individuals. The germline V gene has CDR1 MNHEY and CDR2 SVGAGI. The V and J ends lost 2 bases and 6 bases, in that order; junction bases with no gene match: 6. This CDR3 is built from 15 residues. Replicate PCRs run on sorted subsets employed approximately 180 ng DNA, roughly 30,000 T cell genomes. The table came from immunoSEQ multiplex PCR; TCRdb's copy has only in-frame clones and leaves some out. The sample has some 2,500,000 clones, under 95% seen once. The specimen was naive CD4+ T cells from PBMCs. Stated subset: CD45RA+ positively selected. V usage is TRBV6-5 and J usage is TRBJ1-4, with TRBD1 matching over 7 bases. This receptor was taken from a man aged 18 to 29 in good health. Some clones in this sample may be carry-over from other donors' samples. The DNA of the CDR3 is TGTGCCAGCAGTTACGCAGGGGGTGGGGATGAAAAACTGTTTTTT. It yields the protein CASSYAGGGDEKLFF.